The T cell receptor (beta chain) described here comes from a study of memory CD8 T cells in hepatitis C reinfection (TCRdb year 2017). A note on the overall study: Two consecutive HCV infections were spontaneously resolved by three donors, whereas a primary infection was cleared by two donors who then became chronically infected after reinfection. Across an HCV reinfection episode in a handful of donors, the study followed the TCR beta repertoire of virus-specific CD8 T cells over time. HCV reinfection was defined by a positive HCV RNA test following two negative tests taken at least 60 days apart. Roughly five reinfection cases with stored pre-reinfection samples were identified between about 2008 and 2012. In the reinfection study, participants who had previously resolved an HCV infection were followed up every 3 months. Late or post reinfection samples were collected 12 to 24 weeks after reinfection was detected.

Including the terminal cysteine and phenylalanine, the CDR3 comprises 13 residues. The entry retains the CDR3 DNA only, 39 bases that are in frame from base 1. V trim: 5 bases; J trim: 3 bases; unmatched bases: 2. CDR1 is given as SGHAT and CDR2 as FQDESV, both from the germline V gene (reference sequence). Results the study describes overall, beyond this receptor: With only 4 or 5 donors, the study could not reach definitive conclusions about public clonotypes linked to secondary clearance.

The sample's time point label is to be understood as: late/post reinfection, 12 to 24 weeks after detection. TCR sequencing was performed on the sorted cells directly ex vivo, without any in vitro expansion beforehand. The donors were people who inject drugs and were enrolled in the Montreal Acute Hepatitis C Cohort Study (HEPCO) in Canada. As controls, total naive CD8 T cells were sorted as viable CD3+ CD8+ CD45RO- cells from a couple of donors at all three reinfection time points. Before sorting, cryopreserved peripheral blood mononuclear cells were thawed and used as the source for purifying CD8 T cells. Negative selection with the MACS CD8+ T cell Isolation Kit was used to enrich CD8 T cells. A BD FACSAria II sorter with FACSDiva software was used for cell sorting, and FlowJo was used for data analysis. Concerning this clone: Its specific antigen is unknown. Base qualities are not recorded, but no much larger clone differs from it by a single base.

Libraries were prepared through the immunoSEQ multiplex PCR assay. Genomic DNA was extracted from the sorted cells, and Adaptive Biotechnologies' automated high-throughput method was used to sequence the TCR beta V, D and J regions. CDR3 regions were amplified with a two-step, bias-controlled multiplex PCR. An Illumina instrument was used to sequence the amplified TCR beta libraries. For the original study's pipeline: Demultiplexed reads were processed to reduce amplification and sequencing bias, and CDR3 sequences were assigned to gene families using the IMGT database. ImmunoSEQ software version 2.0 was used to analyze repertoire data. Clonotype lists were filtered to remove out-of-frame sequences as well as sequences containing stop codons in the CDR3. Clonotypes with a frequency below 0.01% were excluded because such low-frequency clonotypes corresponded to less than one cell. Richness was calculated by dividing observed richness by input cell number, and evenness was calculated by dividing Shannon entropy by log observed richness. Simpson diversity and Morisita-Horn overlap indices were used to quantify repertoire diversity and similarity between time points. Clonotypes were grouped as dominant (>1%), sub-dominant (0.5-0.99%), low abundance (0.1-0.49%) or lowest abundance (<0.1%). For the germline index, total nucleotide additions were subtracted from total CDR3 length, and that difference was then divided by total CDR3 length. Here the immuneACCESS table is served through TCRdb, limited to in-frame sequences with V and J called. Missing clones are a known gap in these copies; in checked studies unresolved V genes cover under half, and the rest lacks a known reason. Clonal size and the V and J genes are those of that table, whereas D and trimming came from the DNA. This sample comprises 45,000 to 50,000 clones, 89% of them detected only once. 0.65% to 0.8% of the sample belongs to the ten largest clones.

This clonotype was sampled from a man in his late teens or twenties with hepatitis C virus infection. The material sequenced was naive CD8+ T cells sorted from blood. The cell subset or site tag for this specimen amounts to: total naive CD8+CD45RO- T cells. Recombination connected TRBV11-1 to TRBJ2-7, with 9 bases matching TRBD2. The DNA sequence is given as TGTGCCAGCAGCCTTAGCGGGAGCTACGAGCAGTACTTC. The translation is CASSLSGSYEQYF.